Sequencing of this T cell receptor beta chain was carried out in a study of T cell responses to AZD1222 COVID-19 vaccine. This table comes from immunoSEQ multiplex PCR, and its TCRdb copy is limited to in-frame clones, with some not included. The sample has tens of thousands of clones; roughly 90% are singletons. The sequenced sample was peripheral blood, obtained 28 days after the second AZD1222 dose. This clonotype originated in an adult who received the AZD1222 COVID-19 vaccine.

The CDR3 nucleotides read TGTGCCAGCAGTATGGGACTAGCGGGGGGTGAGACCCAGTACTTC. Translation gives CASSMGLAGGETQYF. The gene calls are TRBV6-2 or TRBV6-3 and TRBJ2-5; 15 bases are a match to TRBD2. Germline CDR1 MNHEY, CDR2 SVGEGT. CDR3 size: 15 residues. The junction had 3 bases not matched to a gene; V was cut back by 5 bases and J by 5 bases.